This T cell receptor (beta chain) comes out of a study of vaccination and CD4 T cells after COVID-19. Across the whole study: Timing of post-vaccine sample collection was a median about 76 days after dose two, with a range of 14 to 241.

General study points: Looking at convalescent patients, a median around 90% of reactive clones were present only post-vaccination.

This clonotype was seen just once. The target antigen is unknown. The Oncomine TCR Beta short-read assay sequenced DNA from cultured CD4+ T cells. From the PCR reads, TCRdb called clonotypes with MiXCR, one entry per CDR3 protein. Among 15,000 to 20,000 distinct CDR3 sequences listed, roughly 55% were seen once. Documented treatment: approximately 9-day PBMC culture with coronavirus spike peptide pools or control peptides (ViraFEST assay). Sequenced: CD4+ T cells from blood, cultured in vitro. The TCR originated in a human donor who had recovered from COVID-19.

CDR3 amino acids: CASSFLRAGTPMNTEAFF. Here the CDR3 DNA reads TGTGCCAGCAGTTTCCTCAGGGCAGGGACCCCAATGAACACTGAAGCTTTCTTT. The V gene is TRBV28, the J gene TRBJ1-1, with a tentative D call TRBD1 (5 bases). Germline values: CDR1 MDHEN, CDR2 SYDVKM. There are 18 residues in the CDR3. Deletions cut 3 bases from V and 0 bases from J, with 20 bases between.